This T cell receptor beta chain is from a study of beta chain features in type 1 diabetes. Study outcomes and limitations: PCR might favor shorter templates, but any such skew would affect patients and controls equally. Within each of all four CD4+ subsets, Type 1 diabetes patients had TCRB CDR3s that were moderately but significantly shorter.

The CDR3 is 12 residues long. Trimming cost V 11 bases and J 4 bases, with 14 bases left between them. Germline values: CDR1 MDHEN, CDR2 SYDVKM. Sequencing targeted expressed TCRB transcripts, as all isolated RNA had been reverse transcribed. Sequencing used immunoSEQ multiplex PCR; TCRdb keeps in-frame clones, though not all of them. The sample carries fewer than 300,000 clones, roughly 22% recorded once. In its sample, this clone was seen a few times. Antigen specificity is unknown. The rearrangement joins TRBV28 to TRBJ1-2, with a tentative D call TRBD1 (6 bases). This TCR was recovered from a woman in her thirties or forties with type 1 diabetes. The sequencing sample was made of naive CD4+ T cells from blood. The CDR3 region is CAAQGSVYGYTF. As DNA, the CDR3 is TGTGCCGCCCAGGGGTCGGTCTATGGCTACACCTTC.